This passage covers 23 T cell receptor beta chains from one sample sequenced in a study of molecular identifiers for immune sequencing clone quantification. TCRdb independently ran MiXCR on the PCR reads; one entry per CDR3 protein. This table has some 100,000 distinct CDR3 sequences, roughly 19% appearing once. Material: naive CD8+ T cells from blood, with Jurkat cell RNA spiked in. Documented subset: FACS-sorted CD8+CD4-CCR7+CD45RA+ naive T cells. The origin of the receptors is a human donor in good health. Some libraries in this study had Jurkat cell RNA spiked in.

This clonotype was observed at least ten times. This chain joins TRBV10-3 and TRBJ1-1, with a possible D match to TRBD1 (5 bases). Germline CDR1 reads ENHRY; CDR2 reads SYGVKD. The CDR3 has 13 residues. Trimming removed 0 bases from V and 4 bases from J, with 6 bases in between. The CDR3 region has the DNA TGTGCCATCAGTGAGTCTGGGGGCACTGAAGCTTTCTTT. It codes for CAISESGGTEAFF.

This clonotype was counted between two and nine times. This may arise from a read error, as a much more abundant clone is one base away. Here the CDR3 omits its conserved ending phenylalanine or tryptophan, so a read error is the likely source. CDR3 residues: CASSLRDTELTDTQYS. The DNA of the CDR3 is TGTGCCAGCAGCCTCCGGGACACCGAACTCACAGATACGCAGTATTCT. This chain joins TRBV7-9 and TRBJ2-3, with D possibly matching TRBD1 (6 bases). The CDR3 runs to 16 residues. Per germline, CDR1 SEHNR and CDR2 FQNEAQ (reference sequence). V was trimmed by 5 bases and J by 2 bases, leaving 17 bases between them.

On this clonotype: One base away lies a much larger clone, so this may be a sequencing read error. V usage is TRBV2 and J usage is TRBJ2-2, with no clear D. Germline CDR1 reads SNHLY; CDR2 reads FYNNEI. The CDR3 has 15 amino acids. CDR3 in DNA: TGTGCCAGCAGTGAAACGGGCCGGAGCACCCGGGAGCTGTTTTTT. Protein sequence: CASSETGRSTRELFF.

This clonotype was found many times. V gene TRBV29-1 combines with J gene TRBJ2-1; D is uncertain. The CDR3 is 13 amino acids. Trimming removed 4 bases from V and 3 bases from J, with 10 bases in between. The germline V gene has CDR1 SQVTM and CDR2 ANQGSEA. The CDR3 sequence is CSVVRLDYNEQFF. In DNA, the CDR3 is TGCAGCGTTGTTAGGCTTGACTACAATGAGCAGTTCTTC.

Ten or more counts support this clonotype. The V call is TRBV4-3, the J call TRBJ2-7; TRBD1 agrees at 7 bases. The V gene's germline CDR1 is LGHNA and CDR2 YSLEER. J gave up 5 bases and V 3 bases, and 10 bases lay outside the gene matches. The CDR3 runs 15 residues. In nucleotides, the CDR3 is TGCGCCAGCAGCCAGACAGACAGGGCGTTTCACGAGCAGTACTTC. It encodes CASSQTDRAFHEQYF.

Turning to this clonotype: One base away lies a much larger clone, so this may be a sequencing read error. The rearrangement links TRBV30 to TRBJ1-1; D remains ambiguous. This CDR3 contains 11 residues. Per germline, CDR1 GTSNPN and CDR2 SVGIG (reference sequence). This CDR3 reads CAWSLNTEALF. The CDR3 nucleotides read TGTGCCTGGAGTCTAAACACTGAAGCTCTCTTT.

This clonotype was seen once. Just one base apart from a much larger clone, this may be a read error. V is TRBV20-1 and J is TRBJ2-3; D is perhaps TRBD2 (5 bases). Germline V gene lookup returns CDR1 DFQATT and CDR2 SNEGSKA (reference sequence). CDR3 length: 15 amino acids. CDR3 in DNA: TGCAGTACTAGAGATCTAGCCCTCAGCACAGATACGCAGTATTTT. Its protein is CSTRDLALSTDTQYF.

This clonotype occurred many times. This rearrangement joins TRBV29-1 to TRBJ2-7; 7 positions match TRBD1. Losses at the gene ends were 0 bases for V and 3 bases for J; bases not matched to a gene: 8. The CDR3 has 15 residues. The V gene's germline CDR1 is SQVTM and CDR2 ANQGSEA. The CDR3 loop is CSVEEPGQAHYEQYF. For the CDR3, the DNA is TGCAGCGTTGAAGAACCCGGACAGGCCCACTACGAGCAGTACTTC.

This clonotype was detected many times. For the CDR3, the DNA is TGCAGTGCTAGTCAAACACTAGCGGGAGGGGAGGAGCAGTACTTC. Translating it yields CSASQTLAGGEEQYF. V and J are TRBV20-1 and TRBJ2-7; 13 bases match TRBD2. V dropped 3 bases and J dropped 7; count of bases not matched to a gene: 9. Germline V lookup: CDR1 DFQATT, CDR2 SNEGSKA (reference sequence). There are 15 residues in the CDR3.

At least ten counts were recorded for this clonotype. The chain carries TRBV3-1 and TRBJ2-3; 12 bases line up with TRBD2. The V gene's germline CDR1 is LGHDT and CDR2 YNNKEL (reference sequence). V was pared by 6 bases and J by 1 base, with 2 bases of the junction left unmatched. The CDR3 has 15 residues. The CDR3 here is CASSRLAGGTDTQYF. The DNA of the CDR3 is TGTGCCAGCAGTCGACTAGCGGGGGGCACAGATACGCAGTATTTT.

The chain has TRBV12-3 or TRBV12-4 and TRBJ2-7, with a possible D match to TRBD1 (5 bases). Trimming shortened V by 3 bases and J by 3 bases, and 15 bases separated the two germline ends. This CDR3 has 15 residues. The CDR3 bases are TGTGCCAGCAGTTTCTCGACAGCGACAAACTACGAGCAGTACTTC. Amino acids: CASSFSTATNYEQYF.

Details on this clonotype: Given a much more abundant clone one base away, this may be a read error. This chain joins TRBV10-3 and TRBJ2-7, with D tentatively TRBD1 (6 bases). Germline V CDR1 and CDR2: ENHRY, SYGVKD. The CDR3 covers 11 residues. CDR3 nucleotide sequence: TGTGCCTTCAGTGGGCAGGGGGAGCAGTACTTC. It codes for CAFSGQGEQYF.

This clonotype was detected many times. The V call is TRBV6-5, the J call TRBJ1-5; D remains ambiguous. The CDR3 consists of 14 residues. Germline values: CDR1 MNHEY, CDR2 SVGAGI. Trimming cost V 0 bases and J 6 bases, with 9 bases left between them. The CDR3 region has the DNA TGTGCCAGCAGTTACTCGGACGGGTCTCAGCCCCAGCATTTT. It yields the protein CASSYSDGSQPQHF.

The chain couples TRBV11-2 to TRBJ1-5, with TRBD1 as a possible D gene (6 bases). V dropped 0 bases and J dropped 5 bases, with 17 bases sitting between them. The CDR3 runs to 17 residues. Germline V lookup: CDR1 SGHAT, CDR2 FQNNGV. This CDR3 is CASSLDAGGYRDQPQHF. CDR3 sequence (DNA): TGTGCCAGCAGCTTAGATGCGGGGGGATACAGGGATCAGCCCCAGCATTTT.

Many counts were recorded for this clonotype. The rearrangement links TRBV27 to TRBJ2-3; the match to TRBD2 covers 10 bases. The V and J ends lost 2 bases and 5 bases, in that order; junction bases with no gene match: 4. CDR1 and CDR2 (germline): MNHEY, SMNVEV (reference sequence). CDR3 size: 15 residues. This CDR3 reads CASSLLAGDRDTQYF. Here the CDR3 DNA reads TGTGCCAGCAGTTTACTAGCGGGAGACCGAGATACGCAGTATTTT.

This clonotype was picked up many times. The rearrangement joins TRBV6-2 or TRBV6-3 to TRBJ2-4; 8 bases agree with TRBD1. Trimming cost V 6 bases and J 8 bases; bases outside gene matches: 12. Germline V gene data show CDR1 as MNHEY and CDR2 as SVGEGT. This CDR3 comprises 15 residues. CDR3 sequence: CASSFTGGYRDIQYF. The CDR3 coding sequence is TGTGCCAGCAGCTTTACAGGGGGTTACCGAGACATTCAGTACTTC.

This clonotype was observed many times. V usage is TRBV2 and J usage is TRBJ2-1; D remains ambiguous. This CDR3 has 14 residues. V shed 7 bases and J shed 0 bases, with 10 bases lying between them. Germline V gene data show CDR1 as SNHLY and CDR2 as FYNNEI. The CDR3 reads CASIEKSSYNEQFF. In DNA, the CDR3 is TGTGCCAGCATCGAGAAGAGCTCCTACAATGAGCAGTTCTTC.

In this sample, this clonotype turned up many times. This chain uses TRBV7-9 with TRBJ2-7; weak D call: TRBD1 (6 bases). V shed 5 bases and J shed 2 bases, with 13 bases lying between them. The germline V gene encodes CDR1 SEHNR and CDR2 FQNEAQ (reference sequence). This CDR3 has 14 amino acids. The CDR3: CASSAGDGAYEQYF. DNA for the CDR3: TGTGCCAGCAGCGCAGGGGACGGAGCCTACGAGCAGTACTTC.

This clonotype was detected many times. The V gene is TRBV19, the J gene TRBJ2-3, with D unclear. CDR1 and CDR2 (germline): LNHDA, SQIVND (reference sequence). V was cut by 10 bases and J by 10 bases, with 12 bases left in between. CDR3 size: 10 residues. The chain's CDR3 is CAIPTSSQYF. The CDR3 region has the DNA TGTGCCATCCCGACCTCATCGCAGTATTTT.

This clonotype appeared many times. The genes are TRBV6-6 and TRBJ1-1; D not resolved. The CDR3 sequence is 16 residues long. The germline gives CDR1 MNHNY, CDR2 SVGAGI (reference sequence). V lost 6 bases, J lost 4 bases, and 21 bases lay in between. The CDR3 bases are TGTGCCAGCAGCCCCATGGAGACACGGCTGGGCACTGAAGCTTTCTTT. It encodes CASSPMETRLGTEAFF.

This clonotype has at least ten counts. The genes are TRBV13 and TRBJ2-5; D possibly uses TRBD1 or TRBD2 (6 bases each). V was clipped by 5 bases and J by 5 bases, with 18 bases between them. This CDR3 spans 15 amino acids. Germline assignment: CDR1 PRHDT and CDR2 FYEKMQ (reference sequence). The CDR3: CASSEQGDRGETQYF. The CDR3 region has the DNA TGTGCCAGCAGCGAACAGGGAGATCGGGGGGAGACCCAGTACTTC.

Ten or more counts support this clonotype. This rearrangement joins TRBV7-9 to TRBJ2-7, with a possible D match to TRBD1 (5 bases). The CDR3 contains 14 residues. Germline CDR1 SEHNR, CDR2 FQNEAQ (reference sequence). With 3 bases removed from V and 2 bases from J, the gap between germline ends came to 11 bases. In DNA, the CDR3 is TGTGCCAGCAGCTTGGGGCAGGGCACCTACGAGCAGTACTTC. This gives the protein CASSLGQGTYEQYF.

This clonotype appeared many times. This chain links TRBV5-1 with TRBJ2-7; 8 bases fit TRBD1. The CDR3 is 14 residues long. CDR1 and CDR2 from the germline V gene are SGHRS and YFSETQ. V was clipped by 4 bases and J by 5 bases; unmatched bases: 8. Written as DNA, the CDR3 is TGCGCCAGCAGCGAAGACAGGGGTCCACACGAGCAGTACTTC. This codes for CASSEDRGPHEQYF.